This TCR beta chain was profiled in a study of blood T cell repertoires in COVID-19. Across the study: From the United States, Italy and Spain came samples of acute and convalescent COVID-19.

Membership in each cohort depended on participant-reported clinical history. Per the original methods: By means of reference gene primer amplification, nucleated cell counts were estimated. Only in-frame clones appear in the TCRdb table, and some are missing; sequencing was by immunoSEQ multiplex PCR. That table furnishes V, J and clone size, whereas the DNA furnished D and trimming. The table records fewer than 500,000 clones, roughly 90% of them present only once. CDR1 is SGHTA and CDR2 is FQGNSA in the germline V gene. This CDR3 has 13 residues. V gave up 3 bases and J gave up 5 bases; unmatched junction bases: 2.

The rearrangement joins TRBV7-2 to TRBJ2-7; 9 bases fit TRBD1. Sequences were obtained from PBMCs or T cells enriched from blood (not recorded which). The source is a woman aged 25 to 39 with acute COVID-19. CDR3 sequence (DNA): TGTGCCAGCAGCTTCGACAGGGGGGACGAGCAGTACTTC. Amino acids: CASSFDRGDEQYF.